The T cell receptor beta chain described here comes from a study of read filtering for tumor transcriptome and immune sequencing. In the study overall: Whole-transcriptome libraries were prepared after DNase treatment.

This clonotype was seen many times. Its antigen remains unknown. Regarding the study as a whole: The sorted CD138-negative fraction was a mixed bone marrow immune population, not purified T cells. Single-read clonotypes: 80% to 90% of IR-seq clonotypes (around 4% of reads), about 75% of RNA-seq clonotypes (44.6% of reads).

This CDR3 comprises 15 residues. Trimming stripped 6 bases from V and 2 bases from J, with 16 bases between. This library used 300 to 450 ng RNA and molecular barcoded adaptors spanning alpha/delta and beta/gamma chains. Using its own MiXCR run on the reads, TCRdb lists one record per CDR3 protein. The sample includes approximately 140,000 distinct CDR3 sequences, approximately 13% seen only once; the top ten take more than 6.5%. This chain connects TRBV12-3 or TRBV12-4 to TRBJ1-1, with unresolved D. Sequenced sample: a population of CD138-negative cells sorted from bone marrow. This sequence originates from a donor aged 40 or over with multiple myeloma. The CDR3 loop reads CASRPLSRFNTEAFF. The CDR3 DNA follows: TGTGCCAGCAGGCCCTTGAGCAGATTTAACACTGAAGCTTTCTTT.